A selection of T cell receptor beta chains follows, all from one sample in a study of T cells in Graves' hyperthyroidism and ophthalmopathy. TCRdb called the multiplex PCR reads again in MiXCR, with one record for every CDR3 protein. The sample carries about 350,000 distinct CDR3 sequences, around a sixth recorded once. The sample taken for sequencing was blood. These TCRs come from a woman aged 40 to 50 with Graves' ophthalmopathy. The CDR3 runs from the conserved cysteine through the conserved F or W. A D gene is named only where the DNA matches it firmly. Rows may omit the clone size; those that give it use once, few, many or a size class.

d_call: NA
v_call: TRBV20-1
clone_size: many
j_call: TRBJ2-5
cdr3_nt: TGCAGTGCTACTTTAGCCCAAGAGACCCAGTACTTC
cdr3_aa: CSATLAQETQYF

d_call: TRBD2
v_call: TRBV5-1
clone_size: many
j_call: TRBJ2-2
cdr3_nt: TGCGCCAGCAGCGAGACTAGCGGGAGACCCGGGGAGCTGTTTTTT
cdr3_aa: CASSETSGRPGELFF

d_call: NA
v_call: TRBV20-1
clone_size: many
j_call: TRBJ2-7
cdr3_nt: TGCAGTGCTAGATGGAGTAGCGGACTCTACGAGCAGTACTTC
cdr3_aa: CSARWSSGLYEQYF

d_call: TRBD2
v_call: TRBV28
clone_size: many
j_call: TRBJ2-4
cdr3_nt: TGTGCCAGCAGTTTTCCTCGTCCTGGGGGGGGAATAGCCAAAAACATTCAGTACTTC
cdr3_aa: CASSFPRPGGGIAKNIQYF

d_call: TRBD2
v_call: TRBV6-1
clone_size: NA
j_call: TRBJ2-7
cdr3_nt: TGTGCCAGCAGGGGAGCGGGAGAAATATCCTACGAGCAGTACTTC
cdr3_aa: CASRGAGEISYEQYF

d_call: TRBD1
v_call: TRBV11-1
clone_size: many
j_call: TRBJ2-7
cdr3_nt: TGTGCCAGCAGTTTCCTACGATGGGACAGGGGAAACTACGAGCAGTACTTC
cdr3_aa: CASSFLRWDRGNYEQYF

d_call: TRBD1
v_call: TRBV12-3/TRBV12-4
clone_size: many
j_call: TRBJ2-7
cdr3_nt: TGTGCCAGCAGCAAACGACAGGGGGAATACTACGAGCAGTACTTC
cdr3_aa: CASSKRQGEYYEQYF

d_call: TRBD2
v_call: TRBV6-1
clone_size: few
j_call: TRBJ2-7
cdr3_nt: TGTGCCAGCAGACCGGACAGCGGGGGTTACGAGCAGTACTTC
cdr3_aa: CASRPDSGGYEQYF

d_call: TRBD1
v_call: TRBV27
clone_size: NA
j_call: TRBJ2-7
cdr3_nt: TGTGCCAGCAGCCAGTTCGCCGGGACAGGGGGCTACGAGCAGTACTTC
cdr3_aa: CASSQFAGTGGYEQYF

d_call: NA
v_call: TRBV2
clone_size: many
j_call: TRBJ2-7
cdr3_nt: TGTGCCAGCAGTGAAGCGCTTGGTGGGAGCTCCTACGAGCAGTACTTC
cdr3_aa: CASSEALGGSSYEQYF

d_call: TRBD2
v_call: TRBV7-3
clone_size: few
j_call: TRBJ2-5
cdr3_nt: TGTGCCAGCAGCTTAAGGGCTAGCGGGAGTTTCGAGACCCAGTACTTC
cdr3_aa: CASSLRASGSFETQYF

d_call: NA
v_call: TRBV6-1
clone_size: many
j_call: TRBJ1-2
cdr3_nt: TGTGCCAGCAGTGCACGAGGGCCGCTTTCCTATGGCTACACCTTC
cdr3_aa: CASSARGPLSYGYTF

d_call: NA
v_call: TRBV30
clone_size: many
j_call: TRBJ2-7
cdr3_nt: TGTGCCTGGAGTGTAGTGGGGGGCTACGAGCAGTACTTC
cdr3_aa: CAWSVVGGYEQYF

d_call: NA
v_call: TRBV19
clone_size: many
j_call: TRBJ2-3
cdr3_nt: TGTGCCAGTAGTACTGGGCCCTCTGACACAGATACGCAGTATTTT
cdr3_aa: CASSTGPSDTDTQYF

d_call: TRBD2
v_call: TRBV27
clone_size: many
j_call: TRBJ2-7
cdr3_nt: TGTGCCAGCAGTACCGGGACTAGCGGGAGGGCCTACGAGCAGTACTTC
cdr3_aa: CASSTGTSGRAYEQYF

d_call: TRBD1
v_call: TRBV18
clone_size: NA
j_call: TRBJ1-3
cdr3_nt: TGTGCCATCCTGGACAGGACCTCTGGAAACACCATATATTTT
cdr3_aa: CAILDRTSGNTIYF

d_call: TRBD2
v_call: TRBV28
clone_size: many
j_call: TRBJ2-7
cdr3_nt: TGTGCCAGCAGTTTATGGGGCGGGGGGTACGAGCAGTACTTC
cdr3_aa: CASSLWGGGYEQYF

d_call: TRBD2
v_call: TRBV7-2
clone_size: many
j_call: TRBJ2-7
cdr3_nt: TGTGCCAGCAGCTCTCCGGGACTAGGGCGCGAGCAGTACTTC
cdr3_aa: CASSSPGLGREQYF

d_call: NA
v_call: TRBV6-1
clone_size: NA
j_call: TRBJ2-2
cdr3_nt: TGTGCCAGCAGTGAAGGCAACTCGAACACCGGGGAGCTGTTTTTT
cdr3_aa: CASSEGNSNTGELFF

d_call: NA
v_call: TRBV6-1
clone_size: NA
j_call: TRBJ1-1
cdr3_nt: TGTGCCAGCAGGGACCGAGCTACGAACACTGAAGCTTTCTTT
cdr3_aa: CASRDRATNTEAFF

d_call: TRBD2
v_call: TRBV11-1
clone_size: many
j_call: TRBJ2-1
cdr3_nt: TGTGCCAGCAGCCACTCCGGACTAGCCTACAATGAGCAGTTCTTC
cdr3_aa: CASSHSGLAYNEQFF

d_call: NA
v_call: TRBV3-1
clone_size: NA
j_call: TRBJ1-1
cdr3_nt: TGTGCCAGCAGCCCAGCCTCCAGGGCGAACACTGAAGCTTTCTTT
cdr3_aa: CASSPASRANTEAFF